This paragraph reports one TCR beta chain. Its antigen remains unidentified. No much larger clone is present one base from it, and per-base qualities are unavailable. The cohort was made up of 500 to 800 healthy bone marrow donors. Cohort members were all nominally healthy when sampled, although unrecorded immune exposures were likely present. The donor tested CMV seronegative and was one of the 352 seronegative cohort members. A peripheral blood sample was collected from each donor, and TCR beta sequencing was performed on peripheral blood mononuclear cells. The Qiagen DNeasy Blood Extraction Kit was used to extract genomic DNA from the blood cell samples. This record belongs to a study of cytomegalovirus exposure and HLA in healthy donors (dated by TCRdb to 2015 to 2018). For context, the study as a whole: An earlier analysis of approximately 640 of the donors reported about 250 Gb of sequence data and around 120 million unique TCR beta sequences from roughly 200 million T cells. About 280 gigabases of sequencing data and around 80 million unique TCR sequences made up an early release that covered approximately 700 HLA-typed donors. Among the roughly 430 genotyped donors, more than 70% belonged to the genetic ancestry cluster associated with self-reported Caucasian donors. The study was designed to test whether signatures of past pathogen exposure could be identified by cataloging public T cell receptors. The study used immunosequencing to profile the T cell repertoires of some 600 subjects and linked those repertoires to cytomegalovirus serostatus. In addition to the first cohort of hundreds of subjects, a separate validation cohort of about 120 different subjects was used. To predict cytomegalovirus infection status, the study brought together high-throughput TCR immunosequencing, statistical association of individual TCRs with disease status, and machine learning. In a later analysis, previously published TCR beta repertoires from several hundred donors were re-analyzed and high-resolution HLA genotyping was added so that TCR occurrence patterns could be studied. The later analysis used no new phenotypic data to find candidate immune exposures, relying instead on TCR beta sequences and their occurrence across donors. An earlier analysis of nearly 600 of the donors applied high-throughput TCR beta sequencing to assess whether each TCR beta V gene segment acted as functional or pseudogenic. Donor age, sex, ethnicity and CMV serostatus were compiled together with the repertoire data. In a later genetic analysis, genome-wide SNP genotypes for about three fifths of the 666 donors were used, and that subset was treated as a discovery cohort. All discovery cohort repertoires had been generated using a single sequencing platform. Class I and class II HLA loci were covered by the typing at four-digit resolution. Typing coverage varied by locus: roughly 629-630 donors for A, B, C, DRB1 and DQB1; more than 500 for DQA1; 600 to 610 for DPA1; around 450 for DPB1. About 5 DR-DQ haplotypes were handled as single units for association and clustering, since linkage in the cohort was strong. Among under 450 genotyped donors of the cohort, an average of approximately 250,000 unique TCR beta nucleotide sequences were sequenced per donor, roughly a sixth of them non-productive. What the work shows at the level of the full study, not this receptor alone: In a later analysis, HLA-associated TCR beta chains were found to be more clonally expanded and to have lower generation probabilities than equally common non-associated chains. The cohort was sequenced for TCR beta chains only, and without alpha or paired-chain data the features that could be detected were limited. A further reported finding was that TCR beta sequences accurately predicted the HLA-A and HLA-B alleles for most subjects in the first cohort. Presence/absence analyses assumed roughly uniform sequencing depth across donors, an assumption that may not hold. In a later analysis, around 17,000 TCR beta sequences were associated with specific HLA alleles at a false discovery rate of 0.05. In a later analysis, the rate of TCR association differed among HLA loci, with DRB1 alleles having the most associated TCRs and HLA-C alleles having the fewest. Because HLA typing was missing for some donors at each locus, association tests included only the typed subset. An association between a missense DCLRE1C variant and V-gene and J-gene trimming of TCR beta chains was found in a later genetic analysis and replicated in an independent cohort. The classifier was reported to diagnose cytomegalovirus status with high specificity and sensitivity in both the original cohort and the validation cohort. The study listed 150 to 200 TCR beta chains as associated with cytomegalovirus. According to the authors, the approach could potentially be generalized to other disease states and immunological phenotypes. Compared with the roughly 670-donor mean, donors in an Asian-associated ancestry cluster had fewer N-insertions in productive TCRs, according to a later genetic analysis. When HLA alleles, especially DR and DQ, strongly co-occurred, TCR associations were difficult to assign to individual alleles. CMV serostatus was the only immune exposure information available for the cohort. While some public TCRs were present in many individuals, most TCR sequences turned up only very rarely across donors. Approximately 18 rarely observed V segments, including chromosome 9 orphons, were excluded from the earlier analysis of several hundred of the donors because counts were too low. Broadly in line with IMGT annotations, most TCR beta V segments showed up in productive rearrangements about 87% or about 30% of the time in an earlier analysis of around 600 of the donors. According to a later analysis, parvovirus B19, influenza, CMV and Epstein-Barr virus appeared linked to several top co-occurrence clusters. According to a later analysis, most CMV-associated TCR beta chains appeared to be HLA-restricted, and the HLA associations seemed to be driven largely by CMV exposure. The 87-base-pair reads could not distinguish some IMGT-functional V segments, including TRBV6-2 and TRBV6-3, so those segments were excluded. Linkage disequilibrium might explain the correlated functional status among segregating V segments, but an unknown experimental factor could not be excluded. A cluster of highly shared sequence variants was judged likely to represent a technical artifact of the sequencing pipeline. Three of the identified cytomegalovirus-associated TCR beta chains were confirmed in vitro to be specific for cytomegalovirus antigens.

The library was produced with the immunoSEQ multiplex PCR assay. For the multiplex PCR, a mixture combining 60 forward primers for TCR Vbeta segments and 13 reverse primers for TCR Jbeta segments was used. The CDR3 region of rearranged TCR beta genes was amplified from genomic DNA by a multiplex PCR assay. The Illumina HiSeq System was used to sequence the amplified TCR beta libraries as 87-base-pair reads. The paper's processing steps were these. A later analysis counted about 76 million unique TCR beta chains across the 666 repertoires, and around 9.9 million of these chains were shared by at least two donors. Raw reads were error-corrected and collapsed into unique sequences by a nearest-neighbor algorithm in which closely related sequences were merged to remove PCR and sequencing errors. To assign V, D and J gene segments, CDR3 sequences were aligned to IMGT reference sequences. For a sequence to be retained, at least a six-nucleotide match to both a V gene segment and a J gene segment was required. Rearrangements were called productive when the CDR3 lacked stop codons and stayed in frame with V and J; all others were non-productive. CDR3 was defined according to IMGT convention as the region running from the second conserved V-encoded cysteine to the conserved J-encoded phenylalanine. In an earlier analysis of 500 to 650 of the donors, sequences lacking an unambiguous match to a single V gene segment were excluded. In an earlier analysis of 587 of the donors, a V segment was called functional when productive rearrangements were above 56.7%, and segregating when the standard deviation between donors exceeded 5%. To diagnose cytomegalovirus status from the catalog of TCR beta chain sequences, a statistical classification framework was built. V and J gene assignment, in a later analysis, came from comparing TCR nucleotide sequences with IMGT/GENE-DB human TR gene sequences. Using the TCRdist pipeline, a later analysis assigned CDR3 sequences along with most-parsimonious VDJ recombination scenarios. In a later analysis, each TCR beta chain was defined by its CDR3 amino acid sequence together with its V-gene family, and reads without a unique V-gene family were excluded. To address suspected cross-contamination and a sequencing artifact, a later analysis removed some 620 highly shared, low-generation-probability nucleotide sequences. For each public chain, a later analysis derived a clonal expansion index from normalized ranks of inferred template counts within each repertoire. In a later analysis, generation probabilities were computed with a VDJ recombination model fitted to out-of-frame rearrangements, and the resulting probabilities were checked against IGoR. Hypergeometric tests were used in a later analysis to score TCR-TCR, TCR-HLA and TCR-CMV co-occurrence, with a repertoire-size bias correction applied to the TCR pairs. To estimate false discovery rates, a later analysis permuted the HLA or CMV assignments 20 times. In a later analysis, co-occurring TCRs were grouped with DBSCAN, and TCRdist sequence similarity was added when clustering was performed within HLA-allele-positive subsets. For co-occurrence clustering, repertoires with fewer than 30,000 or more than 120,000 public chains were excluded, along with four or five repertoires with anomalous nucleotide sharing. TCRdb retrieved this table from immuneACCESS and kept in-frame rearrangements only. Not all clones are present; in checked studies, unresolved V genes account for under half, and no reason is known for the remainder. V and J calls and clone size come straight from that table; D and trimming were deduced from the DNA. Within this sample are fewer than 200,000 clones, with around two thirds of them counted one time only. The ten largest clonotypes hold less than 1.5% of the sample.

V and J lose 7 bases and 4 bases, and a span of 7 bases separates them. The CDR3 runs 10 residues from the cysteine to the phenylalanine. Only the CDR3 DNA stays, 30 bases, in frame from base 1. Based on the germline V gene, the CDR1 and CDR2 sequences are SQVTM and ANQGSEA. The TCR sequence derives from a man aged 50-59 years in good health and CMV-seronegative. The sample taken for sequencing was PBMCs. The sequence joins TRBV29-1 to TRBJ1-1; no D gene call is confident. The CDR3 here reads CSASITEAFF. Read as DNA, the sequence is TGCAGCGCCAGTATCACTGAAGCTTTCTTT. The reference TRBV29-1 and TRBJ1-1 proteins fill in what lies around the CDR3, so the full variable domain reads SAVISQKPSRDICQRGTSLTIQCQVDSQVTMMFWYRQQPGQSLTLIATANQGSEATYESGFVIDKFPISRPNLTFSTLTVSNMSPEDSSIYLCSASITEAFFGQGTRLTVV.